The 8 T cell receptor beta chains below come from one sample, sequenced in a study of cytomegalovirus exposure and HLA in healthy donors. The PCR used 60 Vbeta and 13 Jbeta primers. This table comes from immunoSEQ multiplex PCR, and its TCRdb copy is limited to in-frame clones, with some not included. The table has around 180,000 clones, approximately 71% seen once; the top ten hold 1.5%. Specimen: PBMCs. The receptors were sampled from a girl aged 5-17 years in good health and CMV-seronegative.

This chain uses TRBV5-4 with TRBJ2-1; tentatively, D is TRBD2 (5 bases). CDR1 and CDR2 (germline): SGHNT, YYREEE (reference sequence). The length of the CDR3 is 16 residues. V was trimmed by 0 bases and J by 4 bases, leaving 14 bases between them. CDR3 amino acids: CASSLESSGLYNEQFF. The CDR3 nucleotides read TGTGCCAGCAGCTTGGAGTCCTCGGGGTTATACAATGAGCAGTTCTTC.

This clone has a handful of counts. The CDR3 protein is CASVLMGQGGEQYF. For the CDR3, the DNA is TGTGCCAGCGTGCTGATGGGACAGGGAGGAGAGCAGTACTTC. The rearrangement uses TRBV2 and TRBJ2-7, with 9 nucleotides matching TRBD1. CDR3 size: 14 residues. Trimming took 8 bases from V and 7 from J; bases not matched to a gene: 12. Germline V CDR1 and CDR2: SNHLY, FYNNEI. The whole variable domain, filled in from reference TRBV2 and TRBJ2-7, reads EPEVTQTPSHQVTQMGQEVILRCVPISNHLYFYWYRQILGQKVEFLVSFYNNEISEKSEIFDDQFSVERPDGSNFTLKIRSTKLEDSAMYFCASVLMGQGGEQYFGPGTRLTVT.

The genes are TRBV19 and TRBJ1-1, with D tentatively TRBD1 (5 bases). CDR1 and CDR2 (germline): LNHDA, SQIVND (reference sequence). V lost 3 bases and J 6 bases, leaving 8 bases between the germline ends. The CDR3 is 12 residues long. DNA of the CDR3: TGTGCCAGTAGTATCGACAGAGCTGAAGCTTTCTTT. Its protein product is CASSIDRAEAFF. Complete variable domain (other parts from reference TRBV19 and TRBJ1-1): DGGITQSPKYLFRKEGQNVTLSCEQNLNHDAMYWYRQDPGQGLRLIYYSQIVNDFQKGDIAEGYSVSREKKESFPLTVTSAQKNPTAFYLCASSIDRAEAFFGQGTRLTVV.

In DNA, the CDR3 is TGTGCCAGCAGAGTTACAGGGAACTATGGCTACACCTTC. As protein: CASRVTGNYGYTF. V gene TRBV6-5 combines with J gene TRBJ1-2; possibly TRBD1 for D (6 bases). Germline CDR1 MNHEY, CDR2 SVGAGI. The CDR3 extends over 13 amino acids. V was pared by 6 bases and J by 2 bases, with 10 bases between.

The sample holds a few counts of this clone. The gene calls are TRBV29-1 and TRBJ1-1, with D possibly matching TRBD1 (5 bases). V shed 6 bases and J shed 8 bases, with 16 bases lying between them. Per germline, CDR1 SQVTM and CDR2 ANQGSEA. This CDR3 has 12 amino acids. CDR3 sequence (DNA): TGCAGCGTGGTCAGGCAGGGTTGGGAAGCTTTCTTT. Translating gives CSVVRQGWEAFF.

The rearrangement uses TRBV7-9 and TRBJ1-2; weak D call: TRBD1 (6 bases). Trimming removed 2 bases at V and 4 bases at J, with 14 bases between. The CDR3 is made up of 15 amino acids. Germline V lookup: CDR1 SEHNR, CDR2 FQNEAQ (reference sequence). Here the CDR3 reads CASSLSTGSLYGYTF. DNA of the CDR3: TGTGCCAGCAGCTTAAGTACAGGGTCTCTCTATGGCTACACCTTC.

Comment on this clone: The junction departs from the called germline gene at one end, perhaps through a read error. The rearrangement joins TRBV15 to TRBJ2-7; D is perhaps TRBD2 (5 bases). Germline values: CDR1 LNHNV, CDR2 YYDKDF (reference sequence). The CDR3 sequence is 15 residues long. The CDR3 coding sequence is TGTGCCACCAGCGGAGACGAGGAGGTCGACTACGAGCAGTACTTC. As protein: CATSGDEEVDYEQYF.

The chain employs TRBV7-6 and TRBJ2-5; 13 bases match TRBD2. V lost 3 bases and J lost 5; bases outside the gene matches: 18. In germline, CDR1 is SGHVS, CDR2 FNYEAQ. This CDR3 comprises 20 residues. The chain's CDR3 is CASSLVGTSGGAGSSETQYF. CDR3 nucleotides: TGTGCCAGCAGCTTGGTGGGCACTAGCGGGGGGGCCGGCTCGTCGGAGACCCAGTACTTC.